Following are 18 T cell receptor beta chains from one sample sequenced in a study of T cell responses to AZD1222 COVID-19 vaccine. Measured with immunoSEQ multiplex PCR; TCRdb has only the in-frame clones, and not every one. The sample has tens of thousands of clones; more than 75% are singletons. Sequenced material: peripheral blood, taken on day 0 of AZD1222 vaccination. The source of these receptors is an adult in good health.

This sequence joins TRBV6-6 and TRBJ1-4; 8 bases fit TRBD1. The junction had 4 bases not matched to a gene; V was cut back by 6 bases and J by 7 bases. The CDR3 has 13 amino acids. The germline V gene has CDR1 MNHNY and CDR2 SVGAGI (reference sequence). DNA for the CDR3: TGTGCCAGCAGAGACAGGGGTGGTGAAAAACTGTTTTTT. This codes for CASRDRGGEKLFF.

The chain employs TRBV20-1 and TRBJ2-5; D ambiguous. The CDR3 is 11 residues long. Trimming took 6 bases from V and 4 from J, leaving 9 bases between them. Germline CDR1 and CDR2: DFQATT and SNEGSKA (reference sequence). CDR3 bases: TGCAGTGCCATTGGAACAGAGACCCAGTACTTC. Translation gives CSAIGTETQYF.

This chain connects TRBV7-2 to TRBJ1-4; 7 nucleotides line up with TRBD1. Germline CDR1 SGHTA, CDR2 FQGNSA. Trimming at V came to 5 bases and at J to 10 bases, leaving 13 bases not matched to a gene. The CDR3 loop spans 15 amino acids. This CDR3 is CASSKGSQGFGKLFF. The CDR3 nucleotides are TGTGCCAGCAGCAAAGGGTCACAGGGGTTTGGAAAACTGTTTTTT.

V and J are TRBV27 and TRBJ2-3; no clear D. The CDR3 runs 12 residues. V gave up 5 bases and J gave up 6 bases, with 9 bases separating them. CDR1 and CDR2 (germline): MNHEY, SMNVEV (reference sequence). In DNA, the CDR3 is TGTGCCAGCAGTCTCCGCGGTGATACGCAGTATTTT. It codes for CASSLRGDTQYF.

This chain uses TRBV28 with TRBJ1-1; D is uncertain. Looked up from germline, CDR1 is MDHEN and CDR2 is SYDVKM. Trimming pared 3 bases from V and 4 bases from J, leaving 6 bases between. The CDR3 runs 12 residues. The CDR3 DNA reads as TGTGCCAGCAGTTTGAGAGTCACTGAAGCTTTCTTT. It codes for CASSLRVTEAFF.

V usage is TRBV4-2 and J usage is TRBJ2-5; D gene uncertain. CDR3 length equals 16 residues. CDR1 and CDR2 from the germline V gene are LGHNA and YNFKEQ. V lost 1 base to trimming and J lost 1 base, with 13 bases between them. CDR3 nucleotide sequence: TGTGCCAGCAGCCAAGCCCGGCCGGGCCTCCAAGAGACCCAGTACTTC. As protein: CASSQARPGLQETQYF.

This clone was seen a single time. The chain is built from TRBV5-1 and TRBJ1-1; D might be TRBD1 (6 bases). CDR3 length equals 13 residues. V lost 1 base, J lost 4 bases, and 8 bases lay in between. CDR1 SGHRS and CDR2 YFSETQ come from the germline V gene. The CDR3 DNA reads as TGCGCCAGCAGCTTGACAGGGTCCACTGAAGCTTTCTTT. The encoded protein is CASSLTGSTEAFF.

This clone has a single count. The V gene is TRBV30, the J gene TRBJ2-7, with 12 bases aligning to TRBD1. J gave up 1 base and V 3 bases, and 4 bases lay outside the gene matches. Germline lookup yields CDR1 GTSNPN and CDR2 SVGIG (reference sequence). This CDR3 is 15 amino acids long. The CDR3 DNA reads TGTGCCTGGAGAAGGGACAGGGGGCCGTCCTACGAGCAGTACTTC. Translating gives CAWRRDRGPSYEQYF.

The V call is TRBV30, the J call TRBJ1-3, with unresolved D. The CDR3 is made up of 17 amino acids. From germline, CDR1 is GTSNPN and CDR2 SVGIG (reference sequence). Deletions cut 2 bases from V and 0 bases from J, with 17 bases between. CDR3 amino acids: CAWSTGVGSLSGNTIYF. The CDR3 DNA sequence: TGTGCCTGGAGTACTGGGGTGGGGAGCCTCTCTGGAAACACCATATATTTT.

This clone was seen just once. This chain joins TRBV18 and TRBJ2-7; 10 bases agree with TRBD1. From germline, CDR1 is KGHSH and CDR2 LQKENI. CDR3 size: 14 residues. V gave up 5 bases and J gave up 7 bases; unmatched junction bases: 8. The CDR3 nucleotides are TGTGCCAGCTCAGGAGGGACAGGGGAGCTGGAGCAGTACTTC. Residues: CASSGGTGELEQYF.

V usage is TRBV29-1 and J usage is TRBJ2-1, with D unclear. V was shortened by 7 bases and J by 13 bases, with 20 bases between the two germline ends. Germline V gene lookup returns CDR1 SQVTM and CDR2 ANQGSEA. CDR3 size: 12 residues. In DNA, the CDR3 is TGCAGCGCCGGACCGGGCAGCCATCCTCAGTTCTTC. It translates to CSAGPGSHPQFF.

The CDR3 is CASRANRDRGRGYTF. CDR3 in DNA: TGTGCCAGCAGGGCAAACCGGGACAGGGGCCGTGGCTACACCTTC. This chain joins TRBV6-5 and TRBJ1-2, with 10 bases matching TRBD1. CDR3 length equals 15 residues. Per the germline V gene, CDR1 is MNHEY and CDR2 is SVGAGI. Trimming cost V 6 bases and J 7 bases; bases outside gene matches: 11.

The count of this clone is one. This chain connects TRBV15 to TRBJ1-2; the D is unclear. The germline gives CDR1 LNHNV, CDR2 YYDKDF (reference sequence). V was pared by 1 base and J by 2 bases, with 14 bases between. The CDR3 has 16 residues. This CDR3 is CATSRVFQRSNYGYTF. For the CDR3, the DNA is TGTGCCACCAGCAGAGTTTTTCAAAGATCGAACTATGGCTACACCTTC.

This clone was seen more than once but under ten times. At the DNA level, this CDR3 is encoded by other sequences in the same sample as well. The gene calls are TRBV5-4 and TRBJ1-4; TRBD1 agrees at 9 bases. V lost 0 bases and J lost 7; bases outside the gene matches: 4. The germline gives CDR1 SGHNT, CDR2 YYREEE (reference sequence). The CDR3 length is 15 residues. The CDR3 DNA sequence: TGTGCCAGCAGCTTGGGGGGGACAGGGAGTGAAAAACTGTTTTTT. Its translation is CASSLGGTGSEKLFF.

CDR3 region: CASSRGQNTEAFF. The CDR3 DNA reads as TGTGCCAGTAGCCGGGGACAGAACACTGAAGCTTTCTTT. The chain combines TRBV19 with TRBJ1-1; maybe TRBD1 (6 bases). Germline assignment: CDR1 LNHDA and CDR2 SQIVND (reference sequence). Between the trimmed V and J ends, which lost 6 bases and 1 base, there was a span of 9 bases. The CDR3 length is 13 residues.

The V and J genes are TRBV29-1 and TRBJ1-2; maybe TRBD1 (6 bases). Germline V gives CDR1 SQVTM, CDR2 ANQGSEA. This CDR3 has 13 residues. The V and J ends lost 6 bases and 4 bases respectively, with 15 bases between them. The CDR3 here is CSVTTGALYGYTF. CDR3 sequence (DNA): TGCAGCGTAACGACAGGAGCCCTCTATGGCTACACCTTC.

The DNA for the CDR3 is TGTGCCAGCAGCCCTAGGTTTGGGGGTAACTATGGCTACACCTTC. It specifies CASSPRFGGNYGYTF. This chain links TRBV7-9 with TRBJ1-2; TRBD1 is a possible D gene (5 bases). The CDR3 extends over 15 amino acids. Germline-derived CDR1 and CDR2 are SEHNR and FQNEAQ (reference sequence). Trimming took off 5 bases at V and 1 base at J, with 14 bases between the two ends.

This clone showed up just a few times. The chain recombines TRBV30 with TRBJ1-6; the D is unclear. CDR3 size: 12 residues. The germline V gene has CDR1 GTSNPN and CDR2 SVGIG (reference sequence). V lost 0 bases and J 12 bases, leaving 9 bases between the germline ends. CDR3 sequence (DNA): TGTGCCTGGAGTGTAGATCCTTTACCCCTCCACTTT. It specifies CAWSVDPLPLHF.